One sample yielded the 28 T cell receptor beta chains listed below, sequenced in a study of technical replicates of blood from a few donors. TCRdb's copy holds only in-frame clones and misses some; the assay was immunoSEQ multiplex PCR. The data hold about 15,000 clones, with roughly 80% observed a single time. The sequencing input was PBMCs. These receptors originate from a human donor in good health.

The table lists this clone with a few counts. The chain recombines TRBV4-2 with TRBJ2-2, with TRBD1 as a possible D gene (5 bases). CDR3 length equals 16 residues. Germline CDR1 is LGHNA and CDR2 is YNFKEQ. Trimming took off 1 base at V and 0 bases at J, with 9 bases between the two ends. CDR3 bases: TGTGCCAGCAGCCAAGGTCAGGGCGCGAACACCGGGGAGCTGTTTTTT. Translation gives CASSQGQGANTGELFF.

V is TRBV18 and J is TRBJ2-1; 16 bases are shared with TRBD2. This CDR3 comprises 19 residues. V dropped 5 bases and J dropped 1; count of bases not matched to a gene: 8. Germline assignment: CDR1 KGHSH and CDR2 LQKENI. The CDR3 here is CASSKGLAGGPTSYNEQFF. Here the CDR3 DNA reads TGTGCCAGCTCAAAGGGACTAGCGGGAGGGCCAACTTCCTACAATGAGCAGTTCTTC.

The chain joins TRBV30 to TRBJ2-1; weak D call: TRBD1 (5 bases). Germline V gene sequence: CDR1 GTSNPN, CDR2 SVGIG (reference sequence). The CDR3 is made up of 11 amino acids. Deletions cut 4 bases from V and 9 bases from J, with 10 bases between. Here the CDR3 DNA reads TGTGCCTGGAATCAGGGTGCTGAGCAGTTCTTC. The encoded protein is CAWNQGAEQFF.

In the case of this clone: The junction shows a germline mismatch at one end, possibly a read error. This chain uses TRBV6-4 with TRBJ1-2; D perhaps matches TRBD1 (6 bases). CDR1 and CDR2 from the germline V gene are MRHNA and SNTAGT. The CDR3 totals 13 residues. In DNA, the CDR3 is TGTGCCAGCAGTGACGCCAGGGGCTATGGCTTCACCTTC. Translating gives CASSDARGYGFTF.

This rearrangement joins TRBV4-1 to TRBJ1-2; 9 nucleotides match TRBD1. Trimming removed 1 base from V and 2 bases from J; junction bases left unmatched: 2. Germline CDR1 is MGHRA and CDR2 is YSYEKL. The CDR3 is 15 amino acids. The CDR3 nucleotides read TGCGCCAGCAGCCAAGCGGACAGGGGAAACTATGGCTACACCTTC. It specifies CASSQADRGNYGYTF.

This clone was seen only a few times. This chain joins TRBV6-1 and TRBJ2-7; TRBD2 matches at 14 bases. J gave up 5 bases and V 5 bases, and 5 bases lay outside the gene matches. This CDR3 contains 15 residues. Germline V gene data show CDR1 as MNHNS and CDR2 as SASEGT. CDR3 amino acids: CASSIGTSGSNEQYF. The CDR3 bases are TGTGCCAGCAGTATTGGGACTAGCGGGAGTAACGAGCAGTACTTC.

This chain connects TRBV11-1 to TRBJ2-7; TRBD2 matches 10 bases. Unmatched junction bases numbered 7, after V lost 2 bases and J lost 6 bases. CDR3 length equals 15 residues. Per the germline V gene, CDR1 is SGHAT and CDR2 is FQDESV (reference sequence). The CDR3 reads CASSLRAGGTLEQYF. The CDR3, as DNA: TGTGCCAGCAGCTTAAGAGCGGGAGGGACCCTCGAGCAGTACTTC. Based on the CDR3 plus reference TRBV11-1 and TRBJ2-7, the full variable domain is EAEVAQSPRYKITEKSQAVAFWCDPISGHATLYWYRQILGQGPELLVQFQDESVVDDSQLPKDRFSAERLKGVDSTLKIQPAELGDSAMYLCASSLRAGGTLEQYFGPGTRLTVT.

A note on this clone: The junction differs from germline at one of its ends, possibly a read error. The rearrangement joins TRBV28 to TRBJ2-1, with 7 bases identical to TRBD2. The length of the CDR3 is 15 residues. Germline V gene sequence: CDR1 MDHEN, CDR2 SYDVKM. CDR3 region: CASTGREYPLNAQFF. The CDR3 DNA reads TGTGCCAGCACCGGGCGGGAGTATCCCTTAAATGCGCAGTTCTTC.

V usage is TRBV11-1 and J usage is TRBJ2-5, with a weak D call TRBD2 (6 bases). Trimming shortened V by 4 bases and J by 3 bases, and 15 bases separated the two germline ends. The CDR3 runs to 15 residues. From germline, CDR1 is SGHAT and CDR2 FQDESV (reference sequence). Here the CDR3 reads CASSSPGLLEETQYF. CDR3 sequence (DNA): TGTGCCAGCAGCTCGCCGGGACTTCTAGAAGAGACCCAGTACTTC.

This chain uses TRBV5-5 with TRBJ1-2, with a weak D call TRBD1 (5 bases). This CDR3 has 15 amino acids. V was clipped by 0 bases and J by 4 bases, with 13 bases between them. Germline CDR1 and CDR2: SGHKS and YYEKEE (reference sequence). The CDR3 region has the DNA TGTGCCAGCAGCTTGGCCGATCTGGGGGGCTATGGCTACACCTTC. Its translation is CASSLADLGGYGYTF.

The gene calls are TRBV2 and TRBJ1-2; 8 positions match TRBD1. Looked up from germline, CDR1 is SNHLY and CDR2 is FYNNEI. CDR3 length equals 15 residues. J lost 4 bases, V lost 0 bases, and 4 bases had no gene match. The CDR3 DNA is TGTGCCAGCAGTGAAGCGACAGGGGTGCCCTATGGCTACACCTTC. Protein: CASSEATGVPYGYTF.

The chain carries TRBV2 and TRBJ2-7; a possible D gene is TRBD1 (5 bases). V gave up 2 bases and J gave up 0 bases, with 14 bases separating them. CDR3 length: 16 amino acids. Per germline, CDR1 SNHLY and CDR2 FYNNEI. Here the CDR3 reads CASSEFWGVPSYEQYF. The CDR3 DNA reads TGTGCCAGCAGTGAATTCTGGGGCGTCCCCTCCTACGAGCAGTACTTC.

This chain links TRBV2 with TRBJ2-5, with TRBD1 as a possible D gene (6 bases). The germline gives CDR1 SNHLY, CDR2 FYNNEI. Trimming cost V 8 bases and J 5 bases, with 15 bases left between them. The CDR3 loop spans 13 amino acids. The CDR3 here is CASVQGLIETQYF. In nucleotides, the CDR3 is TGTGCCAGCGTCCAGGGGTTGATCGAGACCCAGTACTTC. Combining the CDR3 with reference TRBV2 and TRBJ2-5 gives the whole variable domain EPEVTQTPSHQVTQMGQEVILRCVPISNHLYFYWYRQILGQKVEFLVSFYNNEISEKSEIFDDQFSVERPDGSNFTLKIRSTKLEDSAMYFCASVQGLIETQYFGPGTRLLVL.

In nucleotides, the CDR3 is TGTGCCAGCAGTTTACTATCTCCGCCCCAGCATTTT. This encodes CASSLLSPPQHF. This chain uses TRBV28 with TRBJ1-5; D is undetermined. The germline V gene has CDR1 MDHEN and CDR2 SYDVKM. The CDR3 covers 12 residues. V lost 2 bases and J 9 bases, leaving 8 bases between the germline ends.

The chain carries TRBV7-2 and TRBJ2-7; TRBD2 matches at 11 bases. This CDR3 is 16 amino acids long. J lost 3 bases, V lost 0 bases, and 4 bases had no gene match. Germline V gives CDR1 SGHTA, CDR2 FQGNSA. In nucleotides, the CDR3 is TGTGCCAGCAGCTTAGCACCGGGACTAGCGGTCTACGAGCAGTACTTC. It encodes CASSLAPGLAVYEQYF.

The rearrangement joins TRBV5-1 to TRBJ1-6; D perhaps matches TRBD1 (6 bases). From germline, CDR1 is SGHRS and CDR2 YFSETQ. This CDR3 has 15 amino acids. The V gene lost 5 bases and the J gene lost 9 bases, with 18 bases spanning the gap. CDR3 amino acids: CASRWQGEGGSPLHF. The CDR3 region has the DNA TGCGCCAGCAGATGGCAGGGCGAAGGGGGTTCACCCCTCCACTTT.

V is TRBV2 and J is TRBJ2-3, with D hard to call. The CDR3 is 14 amino acids. CDR1 and CDR2 (germline): SNHLY, FYNNEI. Deletions cut 5 bases from V and 1 base from J, with 10 bases between. The CDR3 loop is CASSSIRGTDTQYF. CDR3 nucleotide sequence: TGTGCCAGCAGTTCCATCCGGGGCACAGATACGCAGTATTTT.

The chain employs TRBV28 and TRBJ1-1, with a tentative D call TRBD1 (5 bases). Germline V lookup: CDR1 MDHEN, CDR2 SYDVKM. Trimming took 4 bases from V and 5 from J, leaving 14 bases between them. The CDR3 sequence is 14 residues long. The CDR3 protein is CASSSGDSRTEAFF. In nucleotides, the CDR3 is TGTGCCAGCAGTTCCGGAGACAGTCGAACTGAAGCTTTCTTT.

The chain links TRBV5-4 to TRBJ1-5; 7 bases align to TRBD1. Trimming cost V 3 bases and J 3 bases; bases outside gene matches: 6. The germline V gene has CDR1 SGHNT and CDR2 YYREEE (reference sequence). The CDR3 length is 15 residues. The CDR3 spells CASSSGTDLNQPQHF. Written as DNA, the CDR3 is TGTGCCAGCAGCTCTGGGACAGACCTCAATCAGCCCCAGCATTTT. Combining the CDR3 with reference TRBV5-4 and TRBJ1-5 gives the whole variable domain ETGVTQSPTHLIKTRGQQVTLRCSSQSGHNTVSWYQQALGQGPQFIFQYYREEENGRGNFPPRFSGLQFPNYSSELNVNALELDDSALYLCASSSGTDLNQPQHFGDGTRLSIL.

This clone was detected only once. This sequence joins TRBV7-9 and TRBJ2-3; D uncertain. Between the trimmed V and J ends, which lost 5 bases and 4 bases, there was a span of 7 bases. The CDR3 is 12 amino acids. The germline V gene encodes CDR1 SEHNR and CDR2 FQNEAQ (reference sequence). The CDR3 DNA is TGTGCCAGCAGCCCCCTAGCAGATACGCAGTATTTT. Translation gives CASSPLADTQYF.

The chain recombines TRBV27 with TRBJ2-3, with 13 positions matching TRBD2. J was trimmed by 0 bases and V by 4 bases; bases with no gene match: 1. Germline CDR1 and CDR2: MNHEY and SMNVEV (reference sequence). CDR3 length: 16 amino acids. CDR3 sequence (DNA): TGTGCCAGCAGTTCGGGACTAGCGGGAAGCACAGATACGCAGTATTTT. Translating gives CASSSGLAGSTDTQYF.

This clone has more than one count but fewer than ten. This chain joins TRBV14 and TRBJ1-2, with a tentative D call TRBD1 (6 bases). CDR1 is SGHDN and CDR2 is FVKESK in the germline V gene. CDR3 size: 14 residues. V lost 7 bases to trimming and J lost 1 base, with 13 bases between them. The CDR3 sequence: CASTPGVSNYGYTF. CDR3 DNA sequence: TGTGCCAGCACCCCAGGGGTGAGTAACTATGGCTACACCTTC.

The gene calls are TRBV7-9 and TRBJ1-2, with TRBD1 matching over 7 bases. V lost 1 base, J lost 3 bases, and 2 bases stayed unmatched. Per germline, CDR1 SEHNR and CDR2 FQNEAQ (reference sequence). The CDR3 is 14 amino acids. The CDR3 sequence is CASSLGGTDYGYTF. Written as DNA, the CDR3 is TGTGCCAGCAGCTTAGGCGGGACAGACTATGGCTACACCTTC. The full variable domain, rest sourced from reference TRBV7-9 and TRBJ1-2, is DTGVSQNPRHKITKRGQNVTFRCDPISEHNRLYWYRQTLGQGPEFLTYFQNEAQLEKSRLLSDRFSAERPKGSFSTLEIQRTEQGDSAMYLCASSLGGTDYGYTFGSGTRLTVV.

This clone has just a few counts. This chain joins TRBV11-2 and TRBJ2-1; TRBD2 agrees at 11 bases. Germline CDR1 is SGHAT and CDR2 is FQNNGV. The CDR3 has 18 residues. The trim removed 1 base at V and 5 bases at J, leaving 10 bases unmatched. CDR3 amino acids: CASSLGLAGGRRNNEQFF. In DNA form, the CDR3 reads TGTGCCAGCAGCTTAGGCCTAGCGGGAGGACGGCGAAACAATGAGCAGTTCTTC.

This clone has only one observation. The chain couples TRBV30 to TRBJ1-3, with D possibly TRBD1 on 6 matching bases. The CDR3 is made up of 14 amino acids. Trimming pared 5 bases from V and 4 bases from J, leaving 15 bases between. Germline CDR1 reads GTSNPN; CDR2 reads SVGIG (reference sequence). In DNA, the CDR3 is TGTGCCTGGCGGCCTCAGGGGACCGGAAACACCATATATTTT. The encoded protein is CAWRPQGTGNTIYF.

This clone was recorded once. This chain uses TRBV7-2 with TRBJ2-1; 7 bases map to TRBD2. V gave up 2 bases and J gave up 15 bases; unmatched junction bases: 7. The CDR3 extends over 12 amino acids. Looked up from germline, CDR1 is SGHTA and CDR2 is FQGNSA. Written as DNA, the CDR3 is TGTGCCAGCAGCTTACGGCGGGAGATTTTGTTCTTC. Translating gives CASSLRREILFF.

The J gene is TRBJ2-3, the V gene TRBV5-1; no clear D. The CDR3 has 14 amino acids. Germline values: CDR1 SGHRS, CDR2 YFSETQ. V was cut by 2 bases and J by 2 bases, with 9 bases left in between. CDR3 protein: CASSFTATTDTQYF. The DNA of the CDR3 is TGCGCCAGCAGCTTTACTGCAACCACAGATACGCAGTATTTT.

The rearrangement links TRBV7-9 to TRBJ1-1; possible D gene TRBD1, 5 bases. This CDR3 has 14 amino acids. Trimming left V 2 bases short and J 11 bases short, with 18 bases between. CDR1 and CDR2 (germline): SEHNR, FQNEAQ (reference sequence). CDR3 residues: CASSLQQGISDAFF. The CDR3 nucleotides read TGTGCCAGCAGCTTACAGCAGGGAATCTCGGACGCTTTCTTT.